Listed below are T cell receptor beta chains from one sample, sequenced in a study of cytomegalovirus exposure and HLA in healthy donors. Clones were sequenced by immunoSEQ multiplex PCR, and TCRdb holds only the in-frame ones, with some missing. The sample lists around 150,000 clones, around 77% occurring once. Material: PBMCs. The receptors originated from a man aged 25-45 years in good health. The CDR3 runs from the conserved cysteine through the conserved F or W. The order of the fields is D gene, clone size, V gene, J gene, CDR3 DNA, CDR3 protein. The D gene is left open where the match is weak. A clone size is listed for some rows: how often the clone was seen (once, few, many), or a class if it is expanded.

D gene: TRBD1; clone size: .; V gene: TRBV29-1; J gene: TRBJ1-2; CDR3 DNA: TGCAGCGTTGAAGCCTACAGGGGGCGTGGCGGCTACACCTTC; CDR3 protein: CSVEAYRGRGGYTF
D gene: .; clone size: .; V gene: TRBV5-4; J gene: TRBJ2-1; CDR3 DNA: TGTGCCAGCAGATCCGACAGTTACAATGAGCAGTTCTTC; CDR3 protein: CASRSDSYNEQFF
D gene: .; clone size: .; V gene: TRBV28; J gene: TRBJ2-7; CDR3 DNA: TGTGCCAGCAGCCCAGGGCATTCGACCAGCTCCTACGAGCAGTACTTC; CDR3 protein: CASSPGHSTSSYEQYF
D gene: .; clone size: .; V gene: TRBV7-2; J gene: TRBJ1-4; CDR3 DNA: TGTGCCAGCAGCCCGACTGGTAACGGGGGTGAAAAACTGTTTTTT; CDR3 protein: CASSPTGNGGEKLFF
D gene: TRBD1; clone size: few; V gene: TRBV6-1; J gene: TRBJ1-3; CDR3 DNA: TGTGCCATCAGGGACAGCTCTGGAAACACCATATATTTT; CDR3 protein: CAIRDSSGNTIYF
D gene: TRBD2; clone size: .; V gene: TRBV7-3; J gene: TRBJ2-1; CDR3 DNA: TGTGCCAGCAGCTCGGGGACTAGCGGGAGAGGTGAGCAGTTCTTC; CDR3 protein: CASSSGTSGRGEQFF
D gene: .; clone size: .; V gene: TRBV29-1; J gene: TRBJ2-7; CDR3 DNA: TGCAGCGTTCTTGGACTCGGCCGCAGGGAGCAGTACTTC; CDR3 protein: CSVLGLGRREQYF
D gene: .; clone size: .; V gene: TRBV4-1; J gene: TRBJ1-2; CDR3 DNA: TGCGCCAGCAGCCAAGATCTGGAGTTTGACCCAACTAACTATGGCTACACCTTC; CDR3 protein: CASSQDLEFDPTNYGYTF
D gene: TRBD1; clone size: .; V gene: TRBV28; J gene: TRBJ2-1; CDR3 DNA: TGTGCCAGCAGTTTATACCCGAGACAGGGTAATGAGCAGTTCTTC; CDR3 protein: CASSLYPRQGNEQFF
D gene: TRBD1; clone size: .; V gene: TRBV7-9; J gene: TRBJ1-4; CDR3 DNA: TGTTCCAGCAGCCAGGGGGCCAATGAAAAACTGTTTTTT; CDR3 protein: CSSSQGANEKLFF
D gene: .; clone size: .; V gene: TRBV4-3; J gene: TRBJ1-2; CDR3 DNA: TGCGCCAGCAGCCAAGACCAGGGGAATAACTATGGCTACACCTTC; CDR3 protein: CASSQDQGNNYGYTF
D gene: .; clone size: .; V gene: TRBV25-1; J gene: TRBJ1-2; CDR3 DNA: TGTGCCAGCAGTGATCGTGAGGATGGCTACACCTTC; CDR3 protein: CASSDREDGYTF
D gene: TRBD1; clone size: .; V gene: TRBV18; J gene: TRBJ2-2; CDR3 DNA: TGTGCCAGCTCACCACGGACAGGGGCCTTCACCGGGGAGCTGTTTTTT; CDR3 protein: CASSPRTGAFTGELFF
D gene: TRBD1; clone size: .; V gene: TRBV19; J gene: TRBJ2-7; CDR3 DNA: TGTGCCAGTAGCCCGACAGGGGAGGCGGACGAGCAGTACTTC; CDR3 protein: CASSPTGEADEQYF
D gene: .; clone size: .; V gene: TRBV6-1; J gene: TRBJ2-7; CDR3 DNA: TGTGCCAGCAGTGTTTCCTCGGACAGCGGCCACGAGCAGTACTTC; CDR3 protein: CASSVSSDSGHEQYF
D gene: .; clone size: .; V gene: TRBV25-1; J gene: TRBJ2-3; CDR3 DNA: TGTGCCAGCAGTGCGGGGATTGCGACACAGTATTTT; CDR3 protein: CASSAGIATQYF
D gene: .; clone size: .; V gene: TRBV7-2; J gene: TRBJ1-4; CDR3 DNA: TGTGCCAGCAGCCCGGACAGCCTTGAAAAACTGTTTTTT; CDR3 protein: CASSPDSLEKLFF
D gene: .; clone size: .; V gene: TRBV5-1; J gene: TRBJ2-1; CDR3 DNA: TGCGCCAGCAGCTTGGAACTAGGCGGGTGGGGGGTAGGGGAGCAGTTCTTC; CDR3 protein: CASSLELGGWGVGEQFF
D gene: .; clone size: .; V gene: TRBV7-9; J gene: TRBJ2-7; CDR3 DNA: TGTGCCAGCAGCTTGGGGAGCGGGCTAGAGCAGTACTTC; CDR3 protein: CASSLGSGLEQYF
D gene: .; clone size: .; V gene: TRBV14; J gene: TRBJ2-7; CDR3 DNA: TGTGCCAGCAGCCACTTCGGGGGAGACTACGAGCAGTACTTC; CDR3 protein: CASSHFGGDYEQYF
D gene: .; clone size: .; V gene: TRBV5-1; J gene: TRBJ1-2; CDR3 DNA: TGCGCCAGCAGCTTGGCCCCCCGGATGGAGATTGGTGGCTACACCTTC; CDR3 protein: CASSLAPRMEIGGYTF
D gene: .; clone size: few; V gene: TRBV5-6; J gene: TRBJ2-7; CDR3 DNA: TGTGCCAGCAGCCTCGCTCGAGCCGAGCAGTACTTC; CDR3 protein: CASSLARAEQYF
D gene: .; clone size: .; V gene: TRBV4-1; J gene: TRBJ1-2; CDR3 DNA: TGCGCCAGCAGCCAAGACCACTGGAGGGCTAACTATGGCTACACCTTC; CDR3 protein: CASSQDHWRANYGYTF
D gene: TRBD1; clone size: .; V gene: TRBV7-9; J gene: TRBJ2-1; CDR3 DNA: TGTGCCAGCAGCGCAGGGGGTGAGCAGTTCTTC; CDR3 protein: CASSAGGEQFF
D gene: TRBD1; clone size: .; V gene: TRBV6-6; J gene: TRBJ2-5; CDR3 DNA: TGTGCCAGCAGTTCATCAAGGGGGCGCTTAGAGACCCAGTACTTC; CDR3 protein: CASSSSRGRLETQYF
D gene: .; clone size: .; V gene: TRBV19; J gene: TRBJ2-1; CDR3 DNA: TGTGCCAGTAGTATCGGGCTACAAAGGGGGAGTGAGCAGTTCTTC; CDR3 protein: CASSIGLQRGSEQFF
D gene: .; clone size: .; V gene: TRBV6-1; J gene: TRBJ2-4; CDR3 DNA: TGTGCCAGCAATCCCAACAGCAAAAACATTCAGTACTTC; CDR3 protein: CASNPNSKNIQYF
D gene: TRBD1; clone size: .; V gene: TRBV28; J gene: TRBJ1-2; CDR3 DNA: TGTGCCAGCAGGCGACAGGGCGTCTATGGCTACACCTTC; CDR3 protein: CASRRQGVYGYTF
D gene: .; clone size: .; V gene: TRBV7-9; J gene: TRBJ2-6; CDR3 DNA: TGTTCCAGCAGCTTAGTGGGGGCAGACCCCGTCTCTGGGGCCAACGTCCTGACTTTC; CDR3 protein: CSSSLVGADPVSGANVLTF
D gene: .; clone size: .; V gene: TRBV4-3; J gene: TRBJ1-4; CDR3 DNA: TGCGCCAGCAGCCAAGATCTGTCAGGGCAGGGCAATGAAAAACTGTTTTTT; CDR3 protein: CASSQDLSGQGNEKLFF
D gene: TRBD1; clone size: .; V gene: TRBV19; J gene: TRBJ1-2; CDR3 DNA: TGTGCCAGTAGTTTACAGGGGGCATCTGGCTACACCTTC; CDR3 protein: CASSLQGASGYTF
D gene: TRBD1; clone size: .; V gene: TRBV11-3; J gene: TRBJ1-2; CDR3 DNA: TGTGCCAGCAGCCCAAAGTTCCCACCCGGTGACAGGGGCTCTAACTATGGCTACACCTTC; CDR3 protein: CASSPKFPPGDRGSNYGYTF
D gene: .; clone size: .; V gene: TRBV5-1; J gene: TRBJ1-1; CDR3 DNA: TGCGCCAGCAGCCTACAGGGTTACACTGAAGCTTTCTTT; CDR3 protein: CASSLQGYTEAFF
D gene: TRBD1; clone size: .; V gene: TRBV5-6; J gene: TRBJ1-2; CDR3 DNA: TGTGCCAGCAGCTTGGTAGGGGGCAGGGAATATGGCTACACCTTC; CDR3 protein: CASSLVGGREYGYTF
D gene: TRBD1; clone size: .; V gene: TRBV25-1; J gene: TRBJ1-4; CDR3 DNA: TGTGCCAGCAGGAAGACAGGGGGGGGTGAAAAACTGTTTTTT; CDR3 protein: CASRKTGGGEKLFF
D gene: TRBD2; clone size: .; V gene: TRBV7-8; J gene: TRBJ2-3; CDR3 DNA: TGTGCCAGCAGCTTAGGGCGGGAGGGGGATACGCAGTATTTT; CDR3 protein: CASSLGREGDTQYF
D gene: .; clone size: .; V gene: TRBV6-5; J gene: TRBJ2-1; CDR3 DNA: TGTGCCAGCAGCCCAACCTCGGGGGAGCAGTTCTTC; CDR3 protein: CASSPTSGEQFF
D gene: .; clone size: .; V gene: TRBV6-5; J gene: TRBJ2-1; CDR3 DNA: TGTGCCAGCTGCGGAGCCAAGGCTGGGAATGAGCAGTTCTTC; CDR3 protein: CASCGAKAGNEQFF
D gene: TRBD1; clone size: .; V gene: TRBV19; J gene: TRBJ1-2; CDR3 DNA: TGTGCCAGCCTGGGACAGTCAGAGGGCTACACCTTC; CDR3 protein: CASLGQSEGYTF
D gene: TRBD2; clone size: .; V gene: TRBV4-2; J gene: TRBJ2-1; CDR3 DNA: TGTGCCAGCAGCCAAGACCAGGGAGGGCCTTACAATGAGCAGTTCTTC; CDR3 protein: CASSQDQGGPYNEQFF
D gene: .; clone size: .; V gene: TRBV7-9; J gene: TRBJ2-1; CDR3 DNA: TGTGCCAGCAGCTTTCTTGGAGGTGACAATGAGCAGTTCTTC; CDR3 protein: CASSFLGGDNEQFF
D gene: TRBD2; clone size: once; V gene: TRBV7-9; J gene: TRBJ2-5; CDR3 DNA: TGTTCCAGCAGCTTAATTGGACTAGATTCGTACTTC; CDR3 protein: CSSSLIGLDSYF
D gene: .; clone size: .; V gene: TRBV11-2; J gene: TRBJ2-1; CDR3 DNA: TGTGCCAGCAGCTTAGAGGGACTTACCAATGAGCAGTTCTTC; CDR3 protein: CASSLEGLTNEQFF
D gene: TRBD1; clone size: .; V gene: TRBV6-6; J gene: TRBJ2-7; CDR3 DNA: TGTGCCAGCGGGACAGGGGACTCCTACGAGCAGTACTTC; CDR3 protein: CASGTGDSYEQYF
D gene: TRBD2; clone size: .; V gene: TRBV5-1; J gene: TRBJ2-2; CDR3 DNA: TGCGCCAGCAGCTTGGCCTTAGCGGGAGGCCCGGAGCTGTTTTTT; CDR3 protein: CASSLALAGGPELFF
D gene: TRBD1; clone size: .; V gene: TRBV15; J gene: TRBJ1-6; CDR3 DNA: TGTGCCACCAGCAGGAGGGGGGGACAGGGGAATTCACCCCTCCACTTT; CDR3 protein: CATSRRGGQGNSPLHF
D gene: TRBD1; clone size: .; V gene: TRBV7-2; J gene: TRBJ2-5; CDR3 DNA: TGTGCCAGCAGCACTACCAGGACAGGCCAGAGTCTCCAGTACTTC; CDR3 protein: CASSTTRTGQSLQYF
D gene: .; clone size: .; V gene: TRBV9; J gene: TRBJ2-3; CDR3 DNA: TGTGCCAGCAGCGAAGAAGGGACTAGCACAGATACGCAGTATTTT; CDR3 protein: CASSEEGTSTDTQYF
D gene: TRBD2; clone size: .; V gene: TRBV5-1; J gene: TRBJ2-1; CDR3 DNA: TGCGCCAGCTCACGAGGGACTAGCGCCGACAATGAGCAGTTCTTC; CDR3 protein: CASSRGTSADNEQFF